The rows below give T cell receptor beta chains drawn from one sample of a study of shared clonotypes between healthy human individuals. Method: immunoSEQ multiplex PCR; TCRdb's copy keeps in-frame clones and lacks some. The profile covers about 730,000 clones, with 72% appearing a single time and roughly 1.8% taken by the ten largest. Input material: memory CD4+ T cells sorted from blood. These receptor sequences come from a woman aged 25-40 years in good health. Both conserved end residues are part of each CDR3. The order of the fields is CDR3 length, J gene, V gene, CDR3 protein.

16	TRBJ2-7	TRBV30	CAWSIPTGTVSYEQYF
15	TRBJ1-2	TRBV15	CATSRGTGGEGGYTF
13	TRBJ1-1	TRBV6-6	CASSYAKNTEAFF
12	TRBJ2-3	TRBV2	CASRSRTDTQYF
14	TRBJ2-7	TRBV5-1	CASSLEYTSYEQYF
14	TRBJ2-5	TRBV28	CASSPTGALETQYF
17	TRBJ2-6	TRBV7-2	CASRALGQGAGANVLTF
15	TRBJ1-5	TRBV6-5	CASSKEGQADQPQHF
16	TRBJ1-5	TRBV6-1	CASSEAFGGLNQPQHF
14	TRBJ2-6	TRBV7-2	CASSYGTWANVLTF
15	TRBJ1-5	TRBV4-1	CASSQDNWQDQPQHF
14	TRBJ1-1	TRBV6-4	CASTRKRLNTEAFF
11	TRBJ2-7	TRBV2	CASSEAYEQYF
19	TRBJ2-3	TRBV5-1	CASSKTPGLAGPSTDTQYF
15	TRBJ1-4	TRBV9	CASSVGWGTNEKLFF
15	TRBJ1-2	TRBV11-2	CASRGGTGSNYGYTF
18	TRBJ2-2	TRBV25-1	CASSESPGQGANTGELFF
14	TRBJ2-7	TRBV11-2	CASSLRTVISEQYF
17	TRBJ2-5	TRBV19	CASSPLAGGLQVETQYF
15	TRBJ2-6	TRBV27	CASRGLSSGANVLTF
15	TRBJ2-3	TRBV2	CASRATGASTDTQYF
17	TRBJ2-7	TRBV4-2	CASSQDLWGTGQYEQYF
14	TRBJ2-7	TRBV6-4	CASSDSGRAYEQYF
16	TRBJ2-1	TRBV27	CAPVASRASSVQEQFF
17	TRBJ2-5	TRBV5-8	CASRWFRLDGTQETQYF
14	TRBJ1-2	TRBV5-1	CASSLAPGPGEDTF
15	TRBJ1-2	TRBV2	CASSQGTGQGYGYTF
15	TRBJ2-3	TRBV5-1	CASSWLAGATDTQYF
15	TRBJ1-2	TRBV28	CASSLKSSGNYGYTF
13	TRBJ2-1	TRBV25-1	CASQGTGYNEQFF
13	TRBJ2-2	TRBV28	CASNPRRAGELFF
12	TRBJ2-3	TRBV28	CASRPGVYTQYF